This passage covers 28 T cell receptor beta chains from one sample sequenced in a study of cytomegalovirus exposure and HLA in healthy donors. Use of 60 Vbeta and 13 Jbeta primers characterized the PCR. Sequencing was performed with immunoSEQ multiplex PCR; in TCRdb, only in-frame clones are kept and a portion is missing. The data contain over 85,000 clones, 75% to 80% of them singletons. Sequenced material: PBMCs. Source of these receptors: a male donor in good health and CMV-seropositive.

This sequence joins TRBV2 and TRBJ1-6; 11 bases fit TRBD1. The trim removed 8 bases at V and 8 bases at J, leaving 2 bases unmatched. This CDR3 is 13 amino acids long. Germline CDR1 is SNHLY and CDR2 is FYNNEI. CDR3: CASGQGADSPLHF. CDR3 in DNA: TGTGCCAGCGGACAGGGGGCCGATTCACCCCTCCACTTT.

The V call is TRBV7-6, the J call TRBJ2-3; 9 bases map to TRBD1. J lost 3 bases, V lost 2 bases, and 6 bases had no gene match. The CDR3 runs 16 residues. The germline gives CDR1 SGHVS, CDR2 FNYEAQ. Written as DNA, the CDR3 is TGTGCCAGCAGCTTATCGACAGGGGGGCTTACAGATACGCAGTATTTT. Translated: CASSLSTGGLTDTQYF.

The chain joins TRBV29-1 to TRBJ2-3; 8 nucleotides agree with TRBD1. The V segment lost 6 bases and the J segment 3 bases; nucleotides outside the gene matches: 11. CDR1 SQVTM and CDR2 ANQGSEA come from the germline V gene. The CDR3 is made up of 15 amino acids. The CDR3 nucleotides read TGCAGCGTCGCTAGAACAGGGGGAAAGACAGATACGCAGTATTTT. This sequence encodes CSVARTGGKTDTQYF.

The chain combines TRBV5-1 with TRBJ2-7, with D perhaps TRBD2 (5 bases). The V gene's germline CDR1 is SGHRS and CDR2 YFSETQ. V lost 2 bases and J lost 1, with 13 bases in between. The length of the CDR3 is 15 residues. Written as DNA, the CDR3 is TGCGCCAGCAGCTTCATGACGGACTCTTCCTACGAGCAGTACTTC. Translating gives CASSFMTDSSYEQYF. The whole variable domain, remainder taken from reference TRBV5-1 and TRBJ2-7, is KAGVTQTPRYLIKTRGQQVTLSCSPISGHRSVSWYQQTPGQGLQFLFEYFSETQRNKGNFPGRFSGRQFSNSRSEMNVSTLELGDSALYLCASSFMTDSSYEQYFGPGTRLTVT.

This clone was seen a single time. The genes are TRBV5-5 and TRBJ1-4; no firm D call. Trimming pared 0 bases from V and 4 bases from J, leaving 7 bases between. Germline CDR1 is SGHKS and CDR2 is YYEKEE (reference sequence). The CDR3 is 14 residues long. CDR3 in DNA: TGTGCCAGCAGCTTGGGTCAGTTTAATGAAAAACTGTTTTTT. Its translation is CASSLGQFNEKLFF.

This clone has only a few counts. V usage is TRBV30 and J usage is TRBJ2-7, with 7 nucleotides matching TRBD2. With 8 bases clipped from V and 2 bases from J, the junction kept 9 bases outside the gene matches. The CDR3 contains 13 residues. Germline CDR1 GTSNPN, CDR2 SVGIG (reference sequence). The CDR3 region has the DNA TGTGCCAGCGGGCCTAGCGGAACCTACGAGCAGTACTTC. This translates into CASGPSGTYEQYF. Drawing the rest from reference TRBV30 and TRBJ2-7, the complete variable domain is SQTIHQWPATLVQPVGSPLSLECTVEGTSNPNLYWYRQAAGRGLQLLFYSVGIGQISSEVPQNLSASRPQDRQFILSSKKLLLSDSGFYLCASGPSGTYEQYFGPGTRLTVT.

J is TRBJ1-4 and V is TRBV4-3, with 8 bases that match TRBD1. The CDR3 has 17 residues. The ends lost 0 bases at V and 7 bases at J; junction bases unmatched: 10. CDR1 and CDR2 from the germline V gene are LGHNA and YSLEER. In nucleotides, the CDR3 is TGCGCCAGCAGCCAAGATATCGGGACAGGAGGGGGTGAAAAACTGTTTTTT. Translated: CASSQDIGTGGGEKLFF.

This clone was picked up a small number of times. The J gene is TRBJ2-3, the V gene TRBV25-1; 11 nucleotides agree with TRBD2. The CDR3 is 16 amino acids. V shed 1 base and J 1 base; nucleotides not matched to a gene: 1. Germline loops: CDR1 MGHDK, CDR2 SYGVNS. The CDR3 nucleotides read TGTGCCAGCAGTGAATTTAGCGGGAGGGGCACAGATACGCAGTATTTT. This translates into CASSEFSGRGTDTQYF.

The V gene is TRBV28, the J gene TRBJ1-2; D uncertain. V gave up 1 base and J gave up 4 bases, with 13 bases separating them. The CDR3 is 15 amino acids. Germline lookup yields CDR1 MDHEN and CDR2 SYDVKM. CDR3 sequence (DNA): TGTGCCAGCAGTTTATTGGAGGGCCGATCCTATGGCTACACCTTC. Residues: CASSLLEGRSYGYTF.

The chain joins TRBV18 to TRBJ1-4; a weak D match, TRBD1 (6 bases). Germline V CDR1 and CDR2: KGHSH, LQKENI. The V end lost 3 bases, the J end lost 5 bases, and 7 bases lay between the germline ends. CDR3 length equals 13 residues. The CDR3 bases are TGTGCCAGCTCACCGGGGGCCAATGAAAAACTGTTTTTT. This codes for CASSPGANEKLFF.

The chain couples TRBV19 to TRBJ1-4; possible D gene TRBD1, 6 bases. The CDR3 length is 15 residues. With 4 bases removed from V and 0 bases from J, the gap between germline ends came to 9 bases. CDR1 and CDR2 from the germline V gene are LNHDA and SQIVND (reference sequence). The CDR3 nucleotides are TGTGCCAGTAGTACTCGGACAGCAACTAATGAAAAACTGTTTTTT. It codes for CASSTRTATNEKLFF.

This clone was recorded once. This chain joins TRBV4-3 and TRBJ2-3; TRBD2 aligns across 7 bases. With 1 base clipped from V and 4 bases from J, the junction kept 5 bases outside the gene matches. The germline V gene has CDR1 LGHNA and CDR2 YSLEER. The CDR3 consists of 15 residues. The CDR3 sequence is CASSQGSGMSDTQYF. The CDR3 bases are TGCGCCAGCAGCCAAGGGAGCGGGATGTCAGATACGCAGTATTTT.

This chain joins TRBV11-2 and TRBJ1-3, with unresolved D. V lost 7 bases and J lost 7, with 17 bases in between. This CDR3 comprises 14 residues. Germline lookup yields CDR1 SGHAT and CDR2 FQNNGV. The DNA for the CDR3 is TGTGCCAGCACCCCCGGGTATTCCGGGAACACCATATATTTT. Protein sequence: CASTPGYSGNTIYF.

The chain has TRBV4-3 and TRBJ2-2, with 10 bases that match TRBD2. This CDR3 contains 17 residues. Trimming at V came to 2 bases and at J to 4 bases, leaving 7 bases not matched to a gene. Germline-derived CDR1 and CDR2 are LGHNA and YSLEER. The CDR3 loop is CASSQFPTSGATGELFF. The CDR3 DNA reads as TGCGCCAGCAGCCAATTCCCTACTAGCGGGGCCACCGGGGAGCTGTTTTTT.

The CDR3 DNA follows: TGTGCCAGCAGAGACAGGGCAGTAGGGGCTTTCTTT. It yields the protein CASRDRAVGAFF. This chain links TRBV6-5 with TRBJ1-1; 7 bases are shared with TRBD1. Germline V gives CDR1 MNHEY, CDR2 SVGAGI. The CDR3 totals 12 residues. The V and J ends lost 6 bases and 11 bases, in that order; junction bases with no gene match: 9.

This clone occurred once. CDR3 protein: CASRGALGQGGTGELFF. CDR3 in DNA: TGTGCCAGCAGGGGGGCCCTAGGACAGGGAGGAACCGGGGAGCTGTTTTTT. The chain employs TRBV28 and TRBJ2-2; 8 bases are shared with TRBD1. Losses at the gene ends were 6 bases for V and 5 bases for J; bases not matched to a gene: 14. The CDR3 loop spans 17 amino acids. CDR1 and CDR2 (germline): MDHEN, SYDVKM.

This chain links TRBV7-9 with TRBJ1-2; 9 nucleotides match TRBD1. The CDR3 has 15 residues. Germline V gives CDR1 SEHNR, CDR2 FQNEAQ (reference sequence). The J segment lost 8 bases and the V segment lost 5 bases, leaving 12 bases of the junction unmatched. CDR3: CASSPAGDRVWGYTF. CDR3 sequence (DNA): TGTGCCAGCAGCCCCGCCGGGGACAGGGTCTGGGGCTACACCTTC. The entire variable domain, with the rest obtained from reference TRBV7-9 and TRBJ1-2, is as follows: DTGVSQNPRHKITKRGQNVTFRCDPISEHNRLYWYRQTLGQGPEFLTYFQNEAQLEKSRLLSDRFSAERPKGSFSTLEIQRTEQGDSAMYLCASSPAGDRVWGYTFGSGTRLTVV.

The chain uses TRBV25-1 and TRBJ2-7, with 9 nucleotides matching TRBD2. CDR1 and CDR2 from the germline V gene are MGHDK and SYGVNS. Germline trimming cut 6 bases from V and 3 bases from J; bases unmatched to any gene: 18. The CDR3 loop spans 18 amino acids. The CDR3 DNA reads as TGTGCCAGCAGGAAGTGGCTAGCGGGGCCAGGATCTTACTACGAGCAGTACTTC. This encodes CASRKWLAGPGSYYEQYF.

V and J are TRBV7-3 and TRBJ1-2; TRBD1 aligns across 10 bases. V dropped 2 bases and J dropped 3; count of bases not matched to a gene: 3. The CDR3 runs to 15 residues. Germline CDR1 is SGHTA and CDR2 is FQGTGA. The CDR3: CASSLGQGGYYGYTF. The CDR3 coding sequence is TGTGCCAGCAGCTTAGGACAGGGGGGTTACTATGGCTACACCTTC.

This clone was detected only a few times. The chain couples TRBV27 to TRBJ1-4; D is uncertain. The CDR3 covers 15 residues. Trimming took off 5 bases at V and 0 bases at J, with 10 bases between the two ends. From germline, CDR1 is MNHEY and CDR2 SMNVEV (reference sequence). As DNA, the CDR3 is TGTGCCAGCAGTCCCCGAATAGCAACTAATGAAAAACTGTTTTTT. This translates into CASSPRIATNEKLFF.

CDR3 nucleotide sequence: TGCAGCGTCCCGGGACACGATGATGAAAAACTGTTTTTT. It translates to CSVPGHDDEKLFF. The chain combines TRBV29-1 with TRBJ1-4, with a possible D match to TRBD1 (6 bases). This CDR3 contains 13 residues. The V end was cut by 6 bases, the J end by 6 bases, with 14 bases between. From germline, CDR1 is SQVTM and CDR2 ANQGSEA. Combining the CDR3 with reference TRBV29-1 and TRBJ1-4 gives the whole variable domain SAVISQKPSRDICQRGTSLTIQCQVDSQVTMMFWYRQQPGQSLTLIATANQGSEATYESGFVIDKFPISRPNLTFSTLTVSNMSPEDSSIYLCSVPGHDDEKLFFGSGTQLSVL.

The V gene is TRBV6-5, the J gene TRBJ1-5; perhaps TRBD1 as D (5 bases). Deletions cut 2 bases from V and 0 bases from J, with 8 bases between. The germline CDR1 and CDR2 sequences are MNHEY and SVGAGI. This CDR3 comprises 15 residues. CDR3 bases: TGTGCCAGCAGTTACGACAGCAATAGCAATCAGCCCCAGCATTTT. Translation gives CASSYDSNSNQPQHF.

This clone was detected a few times. The chain combines TRBV4-3 with TRBJ2-2, with 9 bases fitting TRBD2. Germline lookup yields CDR1 LGHNA and CDR2 YSLEER. J gave up 6 bases and V 4 bases, and 9 bases lay outside the gene matches. This CDR3 is 16 amino acids long. CDR3 region: CASSPGDSGSSGELFF. The CDR3 coding sequence is TGCGCCAGCAGCCCCGGGGATAGCGGGAGCTCCGGGGAGCTGTTTTTT.

The chain joins TRBV29-1 to TRBJ2-7; TRBD2 matches at 8 bases. The V gene's germline CDR1 is SQVTM and CDR2 ANQGSEA. The CDR3 runs 12 residues. The V segment lost 5 bases and the J segment 5 bases; nucleotides outside the gene matches: 5. CDR3 DNA sequence: TGCAGCGTTCGACGGACTAGCAACGAGCAGTACTTC. This translates into CSVRRTSNEQYF.

The V gene is TRBV5-1, the J gene TRBJ1-2; unclear D gene. CDR1 and CDR2 from the germline V gene are SGHRS and YFSETQ. The V and J ends lost 4 bases and 2 bases respectively, with 12 bases between them. The CDR3 consists of 14 residues. The DNA of the CDR3 is TGCGCCAGCAGCGAAGGACTGGGGAACTATGGCTACACCTTC. Protein product: CASSEGLGNYGYTF.

This clone appeared once. This sequence joins TRBV14 and TRBJ2-2, with 8 bases that match TRBD2. Looked up from germline, CDR1 is SGHDN and CDR2 is FVKESK. The CDR3 extends over 15 amino acids. Trimming cost V 3 bases and J 5 bases; bases outside gene matches: 5. DNA for the CDR3: TGTGCCAGCAGCCAGGCTAGCGGGTTTACCGGGGAGCTGTTTTTT. Encoded protein: CASSQASGFTGELFF.

V gene TRBV19 combines with J gene TRBJ1-1; possibly TRBD1 for D (6 bases). The CDR3 extends over 15 amino acids. The V end was cut by 4 bases, the J end by 3 bases, with 15 bases between. Germline loops: CDR1 LNHDA, CDR2 SQIVND (reference sequence). In DNA, the CDR3 is TGTGCCAGTAGTACGGAGGGGGGGCGAGACACTGAAGCTTTCTTT. This gives the protein CASSTEGGRDTEAFF.

The V call is TRBV4-1, the J call TRBJ2-7, with 7 bases that match TRBD1. Germline CDR1 and CDR2: MGHRA and YSYEKL. The length of the CDR3 is 14 residues. With V trimmed by 4 bases and J by 6 bases, 9 bases remained unmatched. CDR3 sequence (DNA): TGCGCCAGCAGCCGCGACAGGGACGCTGGCGAGCAGTACTTC. It specifies CASSRDRDAGEQYF.